This T cell receptor beta chain was sequenced in a study of patients and donors after allogeneic stem cell transplantation. TCRdb reanalysed the RT-PCR reads using MiXCR and keeps one entry per CDR3 protein. The table lists approximately 88,000 distinct CDR3 sequences, just under 5% of them singletons. V lost 0 bases, J lost 0 bases, and 12 bases lay in between. This CDR3 comprises 16 residues. CDR1 is DFQATT, CDR2 SNEGSKA, per germline (reference sequence). The sample was blood, either unsorted or a sorted T cell fraction (not recorded which). The receptor was isolated from a human donor who was either an allogeneic HSCT recipient or a stem cell or donor lymphocyte infusion donor (not recorded which). It is not recorded whose cells these are; they may come from a transplant donor. This chain uses TRBV20-1 with TRBJ1-5; possible D gene TRBD1, 6 bases. CDR3 region: CSARDRRDISNQPQHF. The CDR3 DNA sequence: TGCAGTGCTAGAGATCGAAGGGACATTAGCAATCAGCCCCAGCATTTT.